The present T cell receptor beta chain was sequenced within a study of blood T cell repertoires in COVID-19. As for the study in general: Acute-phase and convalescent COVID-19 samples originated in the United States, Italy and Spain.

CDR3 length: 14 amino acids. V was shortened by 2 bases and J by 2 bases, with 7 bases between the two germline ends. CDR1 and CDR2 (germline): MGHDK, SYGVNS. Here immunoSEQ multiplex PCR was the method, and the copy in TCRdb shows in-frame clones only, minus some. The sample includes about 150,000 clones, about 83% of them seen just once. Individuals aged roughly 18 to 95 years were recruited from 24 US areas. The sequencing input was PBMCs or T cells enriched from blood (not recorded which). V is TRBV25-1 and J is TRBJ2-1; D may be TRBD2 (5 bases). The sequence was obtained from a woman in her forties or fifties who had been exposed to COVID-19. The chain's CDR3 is CASSEPGAYNEQFF. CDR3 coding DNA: TGTGCCAGCAGTGAACCCGGGGCCTACAATGAGCAGTTCTTC.